The table lists the clone carrying this T cell receptor beta chain with many counts. This specimen belongs to a study of T cells in Graves' hyperthyroidism and ophthalmopathy. Trimming left V 2 bases short and J 7 bases short, with 12 bases between. Per the germline V gene, CDR1 is LGHDT and CDR2 is YNNKEL (reference sequence). This CDR3 is built from 14 residues. RNA transcripts were the template for amplifying TCR beta CDR3 regions. The study used the HTBI primer set for a first-round RT-PCR of the TCR CDR3. MiXCR, run by TCRdb on the multiplex PCR reads, gives a single entry per CDR3 protein. The table lists under 400,000 distinct CDR3 sequences, 20% to 25% of them singletons. These patients, aged 18 to 65, had recently diagnosed hyperthyroidism lasting under 2 months.

The chain is built from TRBV3-1 and TRBJ1-5; possible D gene TRBD1, 6 bases. The sequenced sample was blood. The clonotype comes from a man aged 50 or older with Graves' hyperthyroidism. The CDR3 nucleotides read TGTGCCAGCAGCCAATTAGGGGGAATGCAGCCCCAGCATTTT. It translates to CASSQLGGMQPQHF.